This TCR beta chain was captured in a study of T-cell memory formation after mild COVID-19. Trimming stripped 0 bases from V and 6 bases from J, with 17 bases between. Germline-derived CDR1 and CDR2 are SGHAT and FQNNGV. CDR3 length equals 16 residues. This clonotype was recorded a few times. TCRdb used MiXCR to reprocess the 5' RACE reads, holding one entry per CDR3 protein. The table lists 550,000 to 700,000 distinct CDR3 sequences, 18% of them singletons. The genes are TRBV11-2 and TRBJ1-2, with a tentative D call TRBD1 (6 bases). The clonotype comes from an adult woman who had mild COVID-19 (a few samples of this study predate the infection). Cell type and time point are not known. Sequenced sample: PBMCs or a T cell subset sorted from them (not recorded which). DNA for the CDR3: TGTGCCAGCAGCTTAGACCCCGCGGGGGGCCCTCATGGCTACACCTTC. Protein product: CASSLDPAGGPHGYTF.